Shown below are 8 T cell receptor beta chains from a single sample sequenced in a study of control samples from healthy donors and cancer patients. Using immunoSEQ multiplex PCR, the repertoire was profiled, and TCRdb retains in-frame clones only, with some absent. The repertoire holds just under 65,000 clones, with 85% as singletons. Specimen: blood. Receptor source: a man aged 40-50 years in good health.

The V gene is TRBV2, the J gene TRBJ1-4, with no clear D. The CDR3 loop spans 14 amino acids. Trimming took off 8 bases at V and 5 bases at J, with 15 bases between the two ends. The germline CDR1 and CDR2 sequences are SNHLY and FYNNEI. Here the CDR3 DNA reads TGTGCCAGCTTTTTTTCAGATTTCAATGAAAAACTGTTTTTT. As protein: CASFFSDFNEKLFF.

The rearrangement joins TRBV30 to TRBJ2-7; 9 nucleotides align to TRBD1. This CDR3 spans 14 amino acids. Germline-derived CDR1 and CDR2 are GTSNPN and SVGIG (reference sequence). V was clipped by 3 bases and J by 2 bases; unmatched bases: 5. DNA of the CDR3: TGTGCCTGGAGCGAGGGACAGGGTCCCTACGAGCAGTACTTC. It yields the protein CAWSEGQGPYEQYF. Complete variable domain (other parts from reference TRBV30 and TRBJ2-7): SQTIHQWPATLVQPVGSPLSLECTVEGTSNPNLYWYRQAAGRGLQLLFYSVGIGQISSEVPQNLSASRPQDRQFILSSKKLLLSDSGFYLCAWSEGQGPYEQYFGPGTRLTVT.

The chain couples TRBV30 to TRBJ1-5; the match to TRBD1 covers 7 bases. After removal of 5 bases from V and 6 bases from J, the junction contained 4 bases not matched to a gene. The CDR3 sequence is 12 residues long. The germline CDR1 and CDR2 sequences are GTSNPN and SVGIG (reference sequence). The CDR3 coding sequence is TGTGCCTGGGACACAGGGGCTCAGCCCCAGCATTTT. Translation gives CAWDTGAQPQHF. Looking up the rest from reference TRBV30 and TRBJ1-5 gives the full variable domain: SQTIHQWPATLVQPVGSPLSLECTVEGTSNPNLYWYRQAAGRGLQLLFYSVGIGQISSEVPQNLSASRPQDRQFILSSKKLLLSDSGFYLCAWDTGAQPQHFGDGTRLSIL.

CDR3 protein: CASSYRWGGVYEQYF. DNA of the CDR3: TGTGCCAGCAGTTATAGGTGGGGGGGCGTTTACGAGCAGTACTTC. The chain recombines TRBV6-5 with TRBJ2-7; tentative D call: TRBD2 (7 bases). The CDR3 totals 15 residues. V gave up 3 bases and J gave up 4 bases, with 16 bases separating them. In germline, CDR1 is MNHEY, CDR2 SVGAGI.

This clone showed up just a few times. V usage is TRBV4-3 and J usage is TRBJ2-7; TRBD2 is a possible D gene (6 bases). Germline CDR1 is LGHNA and CDR2 is YSLEER. Trimming left V 3 bases short and J 5 bases short, with 17 bases between. CDR3 size: 15 residues. CDR3 protein: CASSQEGTSPDEQYF. The CDR3 DNA follows: TGCGCCAGCAGCCAGGAGGGGACGTCCCCTGACGAGCAGTACTTC.

This clone was counted once. The CDR3 sequence: CASSADRESNGYTF. CDR3 sequence (DNA): TGTGCCAGCAGCGCCGACAGGGAGTCCAATGGCTACACCTTC. This chain connects TRBV7-2 to TRBJ1-2; 7 positions match TRBD1. From germline, CDR1 is SGHTA and CDR2 FQGNSA. The CDR3 loop spans 14 amino acids. The trim removed 5 bases at V and 6 bases at J, leaving 9 bases unmatched.

The chain joins TRBV5-1 to TRBJ2-3; a possible D gene is TRBD1 (6 bases). Trimming pared 3 bases from V and 8 bases from J, leaving 16 bases between. CDR3 size: 14 residues. From germline, CDR1 is SGHRS and CDR2 YFSETQ. The CDR3 protein is CASSWGELGGTQYF. The CDR3 nucleotides are TGCGCCAGCAGCTGGGGAGAACTAGGGGGTACGCAGTATTTT.

The gene calls are TRBV6-5 and TRBJ2-3, with D unresolved. V was shortened by 4 bases and J by 4 bases, with 9 bases between the two germline ends. The CDR3 has 13 residues. In germline, CDR1 is MNHEY, CDR2 SVGAGI. The CDR3 region is CASSSYFADTQYF. In DNA form, the CDR3 reads TGTGCCAGCAGTTCGTACTTCGCAGATACGCAGTATTTT.